This T cell receptor (beta chain) is drawn from a study of blood T cells in healthy people across ages. This clonotype was picked up a small number of times. The germline CDR1 and CDR2 sequences are MNHEY and SMNVEV (reference sequence). V was pared by 7 bases and J by 5 bases, with 11 bases between. This CDR3 has 12 amino acids. A second about 7 to 11 cycle PCR used barcoded and J-beta primers. CDR3-containing paired-end reads numbered at least 3 million in each sample. TCRdb analysed the 5' RACE reads with MiXCR anew, one entry per CDR3 protein. Among about 1.1 million distinct CDR3 sequences listed, approximately 38% were seen once.

The sample comprised blood. This clonotype originated in a young man in good health. This chain uses TRBV27 with TRBJ2-5; D remains unclear. Here the CDR3 reads CASKKMGETQYF. The CDR3 DNA follows: TGTGCCAGCAAAAAGATGGGGGAGACCCAGTACTTC.